This TCR beta chain was obtained from a study of OX40 agonist ivuxolimab in advanced cancers. Assay: immunoSEQ multiplex PCR; the TCRdb copy retains only in-frame clones and omits some. The top ten clones hold approximately 0.6% of a sample with fewer than 95,000 clones, almost 85% of them seen once. Trimming took 5 bases from V and 8 from J, leaving 14 bases between them. Germline CDR1 SGHNT, CDR2 YYREEE (reference sequence). CDR3 size: 13 residues. Sequenced here: CD4+ or CD8+ T cells sorted from blood, sampled in a trial of the OX40 agonist ivuxolimab. This clonotype originated in an adult with an advanced solid tumor such as melanoma, head and neck, liver or kidney cancer. V and J are TRBV5-4 and TRBJ2-1; a weak D match, TRBD1 (6 bases). CDR3 sequence (DNA): TGTGCCAGCAGGGGGGCCGAGCAGCATGAGCAGTTCTTC. Its translation is CASRGAEQHEQFF.